The 27 T cell receptor beta chains below come from one sample, sequenced in a study of response to subunit inactivated influenza vaccine. TCRdb re-analysed the RT-PCR reads in MiXCR, keeping a single row per CDR3 protein. This table holds about 700,000 distinct CDR3 sequences, around a sixth found once. The material was PBMCs from blood, obtained roughly 12 days after vaccination. These receptor sequences come from a man aged 50 to 59 who received an inactivated influenza vaccine.

The gene calls are TRBV5-8 and TRBJ2-7, with a weak D call TRBD1 (6 bases). Trimming took off 0 bases at V and 3 bases at J, with 13 bases between the two ends. The CDR3 runs 15 residues. The germline CDR1 and CDR2 sequences are SGHTS and YDEGEE. CDR3 DNA sequence: TGTGCCAGCAGCTTGGTCAGTACAGGGATCTACGAGCAGTACTTC. Translated, it gives CASSLVSTGIYEQYF. Filled out from reference TRBV5-8 and TRBJ2-7, the complete variable domain reads EAGVTQSPTHLIKTRGQQATLRCSPISGHTSVYWYQQALGLGLQFLLWYDEGEERNRGNFPPRFSGRQFPNYSSELNVNALELEDSALYLCASSLVSTGIYEQYFGPGTRLTVT.

The rearrangement uses TRBV29-1 and TRBJ2-1, with a possible D match to TRBD2 (5 bases). The CDR3 runs to 13 residues. CDR1 and CDR2 from the germline V gene are SQVTM and ANQGSEA. V lost 4 bases and J 3 bases, leaving 10 bases between the germline ends. DNA for the CDR3: TGCAGCGTTGTGTCGGGGAACTACAATGAGCAGTTCTTC. Protein product: CSVVSGNYNEQFF.

This clonotype has only a few counts. The CDR3 DNA sequence: TGTGCCAGCAGTTCCGGGACTCGGATCTATGGCTACACCTTC. It specifies CASSSGTRIYGYTF. The V call is TRBV28, the J call TRBJ1-2; D may be TRBD1 (5 bases). The V gene lost 4 bases and the J gene lost 4 bases, with 13 bases spanning the gap. Germline CDR1 is MDHEN and CDR2 is SYDVKM. There are 14 residues in the CDR3.

The table lists this clonotype with a few counts. CDR3 residues: CASVKGQGNYGYTF. Written as DNA, the CDR3 is TGTGCCAGCGTAAAGGGACAGGGGAACTATGGCTACACCTTC. The V and J genes are TRBV2 and TRBJ1-2, with 10 bases fitting TRBD1. Germline V lookup: CDR1 SNHLY, CDR2 FYNNEI. CDR3 length: 14 residues. V gave up 8 bases and J gave up 2 bases; unmatched junction bases: 5. Variable domain in full (rest from reference TRBV2 and TRBJ1-2): EPEVTQTPSHQVTQMGQEVILRCVPISNHLYFYWYRQILGQKVEFLVSFYNNEISEKSEIFDDQFSVERPDGSNFTLKIRSTKLEDSAMYFCASVKGQGNYGYTFGSGTRLTVV.

This clonotype was counted many times. The gene calls are TRBV7-2 and TRBJ2-1; TRBD2 matches at 9 bases. With 5 bases clipped from V and 7 bases from J, the junction kept 12 bases outside the gene matches. The CDR3 has 16 amino acids. CDR1 and CDR2 from the germline V gene are SGHTA and FQGNSA. In DNA, the CDR3 is TGTGCCAGCAGCGTGTTAGCGGGGGTTGGTCGGAATGAGCAGTTCTTC. Protein: CASSVLAGVGRNEQFF.

This clonotype has only a few counts. The rearrangement joins TRBV6-1 to TRBJ2-1; D unclear. V lost 6 bases to trimming and J lost 1 base, with 7 bases between them. CDR1 and CDR2 from the germline V gene are MNHNS and SASEGT. The CDR3 totals 13 residues. The CDR3, as DNA: TGTGCCAGCAGCGCCTATTCCTACAATGAGCAGTTCTTC. Protein sequence: CASSAYSYNEQFF.

This clonotype was recorded at least ten times. The CDR3 spells CASSDRVYEQYF. For the CDR3, the DNA is TGTGCCAGCTCTGACAGGGTTTACGAGCAGTACTTC. This rearrangement joins TRBV6-1 to TRBJ2-7; 7 bases map to TRBD1. The CDR3 is made up of 12 amino acids. Germline loops: CDR1 MNHNS, CDR2 SASEGT. The V segment lost 8 bases and the J segment 4 bases; nucleotides outside the gene matches: 5.

The gene calls are TRBV20-1 and TRBJ2-3; 8 bases match TRBD1. The CDR3 extends over 16 amino acids. The germline CDR1 and CDR2 sequences are DFQATT and SNEGSKA (reference sequence). After removal of 1 base from V and 0 bases from J, the junction contained 6 bases not matched to a gene. The CDR3 region is CSARVGTGWSTDTQYF. In DNA, the CDR3 is TGCAGTGCTAGAGTGGGGACAGGTTGGAGCACAGATACGCAGTATTTT.

The chain has TRBV7-7 and TRBJ2-5, with D possibly matching TRBD1 (6 bases). Trimming pared 2 bases from V and 4 bases from J, leaving 14 bases between. There are 15 residues in the CDR3. Germline assignment: CDR1 SSHAT and CDR2 FNYEAQ (reference sequence). The CDR3 sequence: CASSLTTGKGETQYF. DNA for the CDR3: TGTGCCAGCAGCTTAACCACAGGGAAAGGAGAGACCCAGTACTTC.

The CDR3 is CASSLEGPQGRTEAFF. CDR3 coding DNA: TGCGCCAGCAGCTTGGAGGGGCCACAGGGGCGTACTGAAGCTTTCTTT. The rearrangement joins TRBV5-1 to TRBJ1-1; 7 nucleotides match TRBD1. V shed 0 bases, J shed 5 bases, and the junction held 10 bases outside the gene matches. Germline loops: CDR1 SGHRS, CDR2 YFSETQ. CDR3 length: 16 residues.

In its sample, this clonotype was seen many times. The chain uses TRBV6-1 and TRBJ1-5; TRBD1 might be the D (6 bases). From germline, CDR1 is MNHNS and CDR2 SASEGT. The V gene lost 6 bases and the J gene lost 1 base, with 13 bases spanning the gap. The CDR3 has 15 amino acids. CDR3 residues: CASSRQTGSNQPQHF. CDR3 DNA sequence: TGTGCCAGCAGCCGGCAAACAGGGAGCAATCAGCCCCAGCATTTT.

This clonotype was seen a handful of times. In DNA, the CDR3 is TGTGCCATCAGTGAGTCCTTACTGGAGACCCAGTACTTC. Translation: CAISESLLETQYF. V usage is TRBV10-3 and J usage is TRBJ2-5; D not certain. The CDR3 has 13 residues. V was cut by 0 bases and J by 5 bases, with 7 bases left in between. Per germline, CDR1 ENHRY and CDR2 SYGVKD.

In this sample, this clonotype turned up a few times. The chain joins TRBV5-5 to TRBJ2-2, with D perhaps TRBD1 (6 bases). V was pared by 4 bases and J by 4 bases, with 14 bases between. Looked up from germline, CDR1 is SGHKS and CDR2 is YYEKEE (reference sequence). The CDR3 length is 15 residues. In DNA form, the CDR3 reads TGTGCCAGCAGCCCTCAGGGGCGAGGCACCGGGGAGCTGTTTTTT. Translation gives CASSPQGRGTGELFF.

This clonotype was picked up a small number of times. The chain employs TRBV20-1 and TRBJ1-5, with 8 bases matching TRBD1. V lost 5 bases and J lost 3; bases outside the gene matches: 27. The germline gives CDR1 DFQATT, CDR2 SNEGSKA (reference sequence). The CDR3 length is 21 residues. In DNA form, the CDR3 reads TGCAGTGCTCTAGCCCCCCCCGGCAGGGGGCTAGGAGAGGAGAACAATCAGCCCCAGCATTTT. This encodes CSALAPPGRGLGEENNQPQHF.

The chain couples TRBV14 to TRBJ1-4; D uncertain. The CDR3 has 15 residues. V was pared by 3 bases and J by 0 bases, with 8 bases between. In germline, CDR1 is SGHDN, CDR2 FVKESK. CDR3 in amino acids: CASSHLYATNEKLFF. As DNA, the CDR3 is TGTGCCAGCAGCCACCTCTATGCAACTAATGAAAAACTGTTTTTT.

This clonotype was counted many times. The chain employs TRBV4-2 and TRBJ2-7; D uncertain. The germline gives CDR1 LGHNA, CDR2 YNFKEQ. Trimming removed 0 bases at V and 2 bases at J, with 2 bases between. The CDR3 loop spans 12 amino acids. CDR3 DNA sequence: TGTGCCAGCAGCCAAGATGCCTACGAGCAGTACTTC. It yields the protein CASSQDAYEQYF.

The chain links TRBV24-1 to TRBJ2-1, with 9 bases lining up with TRBD1. This CDR3 has 15 residues. V dropped 7 bases and J dropped 3; count of bases not matched to a gene: 6. Germline V gene lookup returns CDR1 KGHDR and CDR2 SFDVKD. CDR3 DNA: TGTGCCACCAGAGCCGGGACAGGGTTCTACAATGAGCAGTTCTTC. Amino acids: CATRAGTGFYNEQFF.

The chain recombines TRBV27 with TRBJ2-3; D is undetermined. Germline CDR1 reads MNHEY; CDR2 reads SMNVEV (reference sequence). Trimming left V 3 bases short and J 3 bases short, with 13 bases between. The CDR3 totals 15 residues. CDR3 nucleotide sequence: TGTGCCAGCAGTTTGTGGACCTTGATTACAGATACGCAGTATTTT. The encoded protein is CASSLWTLITDTQYF.

The V and J genes are TRBV20-1 and TRBJ2-2; D perhaps matches TRBD2 (5 bases). The V gene lost 3 bases and the J gene lost 3 bases, with 11 bases spanning the gap. Germline lookup yields CDR1 DFQATT and CDR2 SNEGSKA (reference sequence). The CDR3 length is 14 residues. The CDR3 sequence: CSASHGVDTGELFF. CDR3 coding DNA: TGCAGTGCTAGTCACGGGGTAGACACCGGGGAGCTGTTTTTT.

This clonotype came up a few times. The chain combines TRBV4-2 with TRBJ2-7; D may be TRBD2 (7 bases). Germline-derived CDR1 and CDR2 are LGHNA and YNFKEQ. This CDR3 has 19 residues. Trimming left V 0 bases short and J 4 bases short, with 25 bases between. The CDR3 sequence is CASSQEPFALAEGEYEQYF. The CDR3 region has the DNA TGTGCCAGCAGCCAAGAGCCCTTCGCCCTAGCGGAGGGGGAATACGAGCAGTACTTC.

This clonotype was counted only a few times. The chain has TRBV10-3 and TRBJ1-1; no definite D call. The germline V and J ends were trimmed by 6 bases and 5 bases, with 10 bases remaining between them. CDR3 size: 12 residues. Germline CDR1 is ENHRY and CDR2 is SYGVKD. Here the CDR3 reads CAISPEATEAFF. The CDR3 DNA sequence: TGTGCCATCAGCCCGGAAGCAACTGAAGCTTTCTTT.

This clonotype was seen a few times. The chain combines TRBV10-2 with TRBJ1-4, with D possibly TRBD1 on 5 matching bases. This CDR3 spans 18 amino acids. Trimming left V 3 bases short and J 1 base short, with 18 bases between. Germline V CDR1 and CDR2: WSHSY, SAAADI. This CDR3 is CASSDLARPGGTNEKLFF. For the CDR3, the DNA is TGCGCCAGCAGTGATTTGGCCAGACCGGGGGGAACTAATGAAAAACTGTTTTTT.

V is TRBV6-1 and J is TRBJ1-5, with 7 bases matching TRBD1. Trimming at V came to 5 bases and at J to 0 bases, leaving 4 bases not matched to a gene. Germline loops: CDR1 MNHNS, CDR2 SASEGT. The CDR3 is 15 amino acids. CDR3 residues: CASSPWTGSNQPQHF. The CDR3 nucleotides are TGTGCCAGCAGTCCTTGGACAGGTAGCAATCAGCCCCAGCATTTT.

The rearrangement uses TRBV20-1 and TRBJ2-7; 9 bases fit TRBD1. Germline CDR1 is DFQATT and CDR2 is SNEGSKA (reference sequence). This CDR3 has 15 residues. The V and J ends lost 3 bases and 5 bases, in that order; junction bases with no gene match: 11. This CDR3 is CSARPSPQGADEQYF. As DNA, the CDR3 is TGCAGTGCTAGGCCTTCTCCACAGGGGGCCGACGAGCAGTACTTC.

CDR3 loop: CASSLLTGNGNTIYF. The CDR3, as DNA: TGTGCCAGCAGCTTGCTTACAGGGAACGGAAACACCATATATTTT. This rearrangement joins TRBV5-6 to TRBJ1-3, with a tentative D call TRBD1 (6 bases). The V gene's germline CDR1 is SGHDT and CDR2 YYEEEE. CDR3 length: 15 amino acids. V was pared by 1 base and J by 4 bases, with 12 bases between. Drawing the rest from reference TRBV5-6 and TRBJ1-3, the complete variable domain is DAGVTQSPTHLIKTRGQQVTLRCSPKSGHDTVSWYQQALGQGPQFIFQYYEEEERQRGNFPDRFSGHQFPNYSSELNVNALLLGDSALYLCASSLLTGNGNTIYFGEGSWLTVV.

The rearrangement uses TRBV20-1 and TRBJ2-3; 7 bases align to TRBD2. This CDR3 is 15 amino acids long. The J segment lost 4 bases and the V segment lost 3 bases, leaving 10 bases of the junction unmatched. Germline assignment: CDR1 DFQATT and CDR2 SNEGSKA (reference sequence). In DNA, the CDR3 is TGCAGTGCTAGTGTGAGCGGGGCCCCCCCAGATACGCAGTATTTT. Residues: CSASVSGAPPDTQYF.

The chain employs TRBV27 and TRBJ2-5; D gene unclear. The CDR3 spans 13 residues. Germline-derived CDR1 and CDR2 are MNHEY and SMNVEV (reference sequence). Between the trimmed V and J ends, which lost 4 bases and 0 bases, there was a span of 6 bases. For the CDR3, the DNA is TGTGCCAGCAGTTCCGCATACCAAGAGACCCAGTACTTC. Protein: CASSSAYQETQYF.